These T cell receptor beta chains were read from a single sample in a study of somatic mutations in cytotoxic T cells in rheumatoid arthritis. The protocol was immunoSEQ multiplex PCR, while the TCRdb copy is restricted to in-frame clones and leaves out a portion. This sample has approximately 10,000 clones; approximately 85% occur once, and the top ten carry 19%. Sequencing was performed on CD8+ T cells sorted from blood. Every receptor here comes from a woman aged 45-65 years in good health. Both conserved end residues are part of each CDR3. The D gene is left open where the match is weak. The size field is filled for only some rows; it gives once, few, many or a size class.

CAISGNRGYQEQETQYF TGTGCCATCAGTGGCAACAGGGGATACCAAGAGCAAGAGACCCAGTACTTC TRBD1 TRBJ2-5 TRBV10-3 NA
CASGTGRTEAFF TGTGCCAGTGGTACAGGGCGAACTGAAGCTTTCTTT NA TRBJ1-1 TRBV19 NA
CASSQDFPSGRHEQYF TGCGCCAGCAGCCAAGATTTCCCTAGCGGGAGGCACGAGCAGTACTTC TRBD2 TRBJ2-7 TRBV4-1 NA
CASSTGTAYDDEQFF TGTGCCAGCTCGACAGGGACTGCATACGACGATGAGCAGTTCTTC NA TRBJ2-1 TRBV28 NA
CAEGHPYGYTF TGTGCTGAGGGACACCCCTATGGCTACACCTTC NA TRBJ1-2 TRBV30 NA
CASSALAGGQETQYF TGTGCCAGCAGTGCCCTAGCGGGGGGACAAGAGACCCAGTACTTC TRBD2 TRBJ2-5 TRBV6-1 NA
CASGSSVERNEQFF TGTGCCAGCGGATCTAGCGTGGAACGAAATGAGCAGTTCTTC NA TRBJ2-1 TRBV7-9 once
CASSRWQGALKEQYF TGTGCCAGCAGCCGATGGCAGGGGGCGTTGAAGGAGCAGTACTTC TRBD1 TRBJ2-7 TRBV28 NA
CASSLGGGNNEQYF TGTGCCAGCAGCTTGGGCGGGGGGAACAACGAGCAGTACTTC TRBD2 TRBJ2-7 TRBV4-2 NA
CASSVSPLVEVNYGYTF TGTGCCAGCAGCGTCTCTCCCCTAGTGGAGGTAAACTATGGCTACACCTTC NA TRBJ1-2 TRBV9 NA
CASSFLDRGRGDGYTF TGTGCCAGCAGCTTCCTTGACAGGGGGCGCGGGGACGGCTACACCTTC TRBD1 TRBJ1-2 TRBV7-8 NA
CASSYSSGEAYNEQFF TGTGCCAGCAGTTACTCTTCCGGGGAGGCCTACAATGAGCAGTTCTTC NA TRBJ2-1 TRBV6-5 medium-sized
CASWDGGETQYF TGTGCCAGCTGGGACGGGGGAGAGACCCAGTACTTC NA TRBJ2-5 TRBV6-5 NA
CAISEPGHYFEAFF TGTGCCATCAGCGAACCGGGACATTACTTTGAAGCTTTCTTT NA TRBJ1-1 TRBV10-3 NA
CSVFPSEGLATDTQYF TGCAGCGTTTTCCCGAGTGAGGGACTAGCGACAGATACGCAGTATTTT TRBD2 TRBJ2-3 TRBV29-1 NA
CASSVGAGEGDEQFF TGTGCCAGCAGCGTAGGGGCAGGGGAAGGGGATGAGCAGTTCTTC NA TRBJ2-1 TRBV9 NA
CASSLPRAAYNEQFF TGTGCCAGCAGCTTACCGCGGGCTGCCTACAATGAGCAGTTCTTC NA TRBJ2-1 TRBV11-2 NA
CASSVYTDTQYF TGTGCCAGCAGTGTATACACAGATACGCAGTATTTT NA TRBJ2-3 TRBV2 NA
CASFGTGAPEQYF TGTGCCAGCTTCGGGACAGGGGCTCCAGAGCAGTACTTC TRBD1 TRBJ2-7 TRBV6-1 NA
CASSPLAGGGTDTQYF TGTGCCAGCAGCCCCCTAGCGGGGGGGGGCACAGATACGCAGTATTTT TRBD2 TRBJ2-3 TRBV5-6 NA
CASSPASGAYNEQFF TGTGCCAGCAGCCCTGCTAGCGGGGCCTACAATGAGCAGTTCTTC TRBD2 TRBJ2-1 TRBV7-2 NA
CASSLGQVYTEAFF TGTGCCAGTAGTTTAGGACAGGTCTACACTGAAGCTTTCTTT TRBD1 TRBJ1-1 TRBV19 NA
CASSGTGGIWSEKLFF TGTGCCAGCTCCGGGACAGGGGGAATTTGGAGTGAAAAACTGTTTTTT TRBD1 TRBJ1-4 TRBV7-6 NA
CASSPTAGSSYEQYF TGCGCCAGCAGCCCAACGGCGGGGAGCTCCTACGAGCAGTACTTC NA TRBJ2-7 TRBV4-1 NA
CASSLIFRVGQYF TGTGCCAGCAGCTTGATTTTCCGGGTCGGGCAGTATTTT NA TRBJ2-3 TRBV5-6 NA
CASRGQGGNEKLFF TGTGCCAGCAGGGGACAGGGGGGGAATGAAAAACTGTTTTTT TRBD1 TRBJ1-4 TRBV27 NA
CANAGESWTGELFF TGTGCCAATGCAGGGGAGAGTTGGACCGGGGAGCTGTTTTTT NA TRBJ2-2 TRBV19 NA
CASSTRTGGSYEQYF TGTGCCAGCAGTACTCGGACAGGGGGTTCCTACGAGCAGTACTTC TRBD1 TRBJ2-7 TRBV27 NA
CASSPGGGYEQYF TGTGCCAGCAGCCCGGGGGGTGGCTACGAGCAGTACTTC TRBD2 TRBJ2-7 TRBV7-2 NA
CASSSTATYEQYF TGTGCCAGCAGTTCGACAGCGACCTACGAGCAGTACTTC NA TRBJ2-7 TRBV27 NA
CASSQDPAAGDNSPLHF TGTGCCAGCAGCCAAGACCCAGCGGCGGGGGATAATTCACCCCTCCACTTT NA TRBJ1-6 TRBV4-2 NA
CASTTPTPFQGENTEAFF TGTGCCAGTACGACCCCAACCCCGTTTCAGGGGGAGAACACTGAAGCTTTCTTT TRBD1 TRBJ1-1 TRBV19 NA
CAWSVLQGQQYF TGTGCCTGGAGTGTATTACAGGGCCAGCAGTACTTC NA TRBJ2-7 TRBV30 few
CASSARQGAGNTIYF TGTGCCAGCAGTGCCCGACAGGGGGCCGGAAACACCATATATTTT TRBD1 TRBJ1-3 TRBV6-1 NA
CASSQPGTQYF TGTGCCAGCAGCCAACCGGGGACCCAGTACTTC NA TRBJ2-5 TRBV16 NA
CASSVGGGRKLFF TGTGCCAGCAGCGTAGGAGGGGGTCGAAAACTGTTTTTT NA TRBJ1-4 TRBV9 NA
CASSEDLYYGYTF TGTGCCAGCAGTGAAGACCTATACTATGGCTACACCTTC NA TRBJ1-2 TRBV6-1 few
CASSIPQGAGRADTQYF TGTGCCAGTAGTATACCACAAGGGGCAGGGAGGGCAGATACGCAGTATTTT TRBD2 TRBJ2-3 TRBV19 NA
CASSLRLAGLHYEQYF TGTGCCAGCAGCTTGAGGTTAGCGGGACTACACTACGAGCAGTACTTC TRBD2 TRBJ2-7 TRBV5-6 NA
CASSIRGGVIGELFF TGTGCCAGTAGTATCCGGGGTGGGGTGATTGGGGAGCTGTTTTTT NA TRBJ2-2 TRBV19 NA
CAWTPAGINYGYTF TGTGCCTGGACCCCTGCCGGGATTAACTATGGCTACACCTTC NA TRBJ1-2 TRBV30 NA
CASSLVNNEQFF TGTGCCAGCAGCTTAGTTAACAATGAGCAGTTCTTC NA TRBJ2-1 TRBV7-8 NA
CASSLSSNTGELFF TGTGCCAGCAGTTTGTCGTCGAACACCGGGGAGCTGTTTTTT NA TRBJ2-2 TRBV27 NA
CASSTSQGYASLEAFF TGTGCCAGTAGTACATCCCAGGGGTACGCGAGCCTTGAAGCTTTCTTT NA TRBJ1-1 TRBV19 NA
CASSSGQGRDEQFF TGTGCCAGCAGCTCAGGACAGGGGAGAGATGAGCAGTTCTTC TRBD1 TRBJ2-1 TRBV7-9 medium-sized